The 11 T cell receptor beta chains in this list originate from one sample, sequenced in a study of long-term antiretroviral therapy in people with HIV. With survey level as its setting, the immunoSEQ assay was v3.0. The repertoire was sequenced with immunoSEQ multiplex PCR; TCRdb's copy has only in-frame clones and lacks some. The table shows approximately 27,000 clones, with approximately 90% occurring only once. Specimen: unsorted PBMCs, collected more than 5 years after starting antiretroviral therapy. These receptors were obtained from a woman aged 40 to 50 with HIV.

The gene calls are TRBV6-6 and TRBJ1-2, with 7 nucleotides matching TRBD1. The germline V gene encodes CDR1 MNHNY and CDR2 SVGAGI (reference sequence). V shed 10 bases and J 6 bases; nucleotides not matched to a gene: 8. The CDR3 contains 12 residues. This CDR3 reads CAISVTGDGYTF. The CDR3 DNA reads as TGTGCCATTTCGGTCACAGGGGATGGCTACACCTTC.

This clone was detected once. J is TRBJ1-2 and V is TRBV10-3, with D unresolved. Germline loops: CDR1 ENHRY, CDR2 SYGVKD. V was trimmed by 10 bases and J by 0 bases, leaving 12 bases between them. There are 13 residues in the CDR3. The DNA for the CDR3 is TGTGCCACCTCCGGGTCCTCTAACTATGGCTACACCTTC. The encoded protein is CATSGSSNYGYTF.

V gene TRBV2 combines with J gene TRBJ1-5, with a weak D call TRBD1 (5 bases). This CDR3 region has 13 residues. The germline V gene encodes CDR1 SNHLY and CDR2 FYNNEI. V was trimmed by 6 bases and J by 1 base, leaving 7 bases between them. CDR3 in amino acids: CASRRDSNQPQHF. In nucleotides, the CDR3 is TGTGCCAGCAGGAGGGACAGCAATCAGCCCCAGCATTTT.

This clone was counted once. The chain links TRBV10-2 to TRBJ2-3, with a weak D call TRBD1 (5 bases). Trimming left V 3 bases short and J 2 bases short, with 15 bases between. The CDR3 covers 16 residues. CDR1 WSHSY and CDR2 SAAADI come from the germline V gene. DNA for the CDR3: TGCGCCAGCAGTGATGGGGCGGCAGCACTCACAGATACGCAGTATTTT. Translated, it gives CASSDGAAALTDTQYF.

The chain carries TRBV29-1 and TRBJ2-7, with a weak D call TRBD2 (6 bases). Germline CDR1 and CDR2: SQVTM and ANQGSEA. This CDR3 contains 14 residues. Trimming cost V 2 bases and J 3 bases, with 14 bases left between them. In nucleotides, the CDR3 is TGCAGCGTTGAAATCCGGGACTCTATCTACGAGCAGTACTTC. This gives the protein CSVEIRDSIYEQYF.

The chain is built from TRBV5-1 and TRBJ1-5; perhaps TRBD1 as D (5 bases). The V end lost 0 bases, the J end lost 2 bases, and 6 bases lay between the germline ends. CDR3 length: 14 residues. CDR1 and CDR2 (germline): SGHRS, YFSETQ. In DNA form, the CDR3 reads TGCGCCAGCAGCTTGGGGGGGGGCAATCAGCCCCAGCATTTT. This sequence encodes CASSLGGGNQPQHF.

As regards this clone: One end of the junction fails to match germline, which may point to a read error. The chain joins TRBV7-8 to TRBJ1-2; D is possibly TRBD1 (5 bases). The germline gives CDR1 SGHVS, CDR2 FQNEAQ. The CDR3 runs 14 residues. The CDR3 coding sequence is TGTGCCAGCAGCCTAGCAGGGAAGAGCTATGGCTACACCTTC. Amino acid sequence: CASSLAGKSYGYTF.

J is TRBJ1-3 and V is TRBV9, with D maybe TRBD1 (5 bases). CDR1 is SGDLS, CDR2 YYNGEE, per germline. CDR3 length equals 17 residues. V shed 0 bases and J shed 0 bases, with 13 bases lying between them. CDR3 sequence: CASSVGAGGNSGNTIYF. For the CDR3, the DNA is TGTGCCAGCAGCGTAGGGGCCGGGGGAAACTCTGGAAACACCATATATTTT.

The V call is TRBV19, the J call TRBJ1-2; TRBD1 agrees at 7 bases. CDR1 is LNHDA and CDR2 is SQIVND in the germline V gene (reference sequence). The CDR3 has 16 residues. The V and J ends lost 5 bases and 7 bases, in that order; junction bases with no gene match: 16. The CDR3 coding sequence is TGTGCCAGTAGTTCACAGGGGCGGAACGCACGTAGTGGCTACACCTTC. Protein: CASSSQGRNARSGYTF. Full variable domain (remainder filled in from reference TRBV19 and TRBJ1-2): DGGITQSPKYLFRKEGQNVTLSCEQNLNHDAMYWYRQDPGQGLRLIYYSQIVNDFQKGDIAEGYSVSREKKESFPLTVTSAQKNPTAFYLCASSSQGRNARSGYTFGSGTRLTVV.

This sequence joins TRBV6-5 and TRBJ2-7; possibly TRBD2 for D (6 bases). The germline V gene has CDR1 MNHEY and CDR2 SVGAGI. This CDR3 comprises 14 residues. Trimming took 8 bases from V and 0 from J, leaving 14 bases between them. CDR3 loop: CASREMALSYEQYF. The CDR3 coding sequence is TGTGCCAGCCGGGAGATGGCCCTCTCCTACGAGCAGTACTTC.

Relative to its sample, this clone is medium-sized (0.01 to 0.1%). The chain employs TRBV7-9 and TRBJ2-4; D possibly corresponds to TRBD1 (6 bases). Trimming removed 4 bases from V and 8 bases from J, with 27 bases in between. Germline V gives CDR1 SEHNR, CDR2 FQNEAQ (reference sequence). The CDR3 loop spans 18 amino acids. The CDR3 DNA follows: TGTGCCAGCAGCTCAGGGGATTTGGGACCCCTCTCGGGCTACATTCAGTACTTC. This translates into CASSSGDLGPLSGYIQYF.